This T cell receptor (beta chain) was sequenced during a study of technical replicates of blood from a handful of donors (dated by TCRdb to the late 2010s). V was cut back by 1 base and J by 2 bases, leaving a gap of 7 bases between them. Reading from cysteine to phenylalanine, the CDR3 counts 14 amino acids. The read is trimmed to its CDR3 DNA, 42 bases read in frame from base 1. The germline V gene supplies CDR1 MNHNS and CDR2 SASEGT. Receptor libraries were prepared by the immunoSEQ multiplex PCR assay. TCRdb provides this immuneACCESS table in a form limited to in-frame rearrangements. Some clones are lacking; in checked studies, under half of them reflect an unresolved V gene, and why the rest are absent is not known. Across this sample there are 9,500 to 15,000 clones, with roughly 80% seen only once. Jointly, the top ten make up roughly 15% of the sample. Details on this clone: Its antigen has not been determined. No base qualities exist here, and no much larger clone lies one base off it.

The sequence was obtained from a human donor in good health. The sample was PBMCs. The receptor chain draws on TRBV6-1 and TRBJ2-3; confidence is insufficient to name the D gene. The CDR3 reads CASSEGANTDTQYF. The DNA sequence reads TGTGCCAGCAGTGAAGGGGCTAACACAGATACGCAGTATTTT.